This T cell receptor (beta chain) was identified in a study of shared clonotypes between healthy human individuals. Notes on the study in general: Around 5.3% of naive CD4 clonotypes were shared across four donors. Clonotype sharing across donors was expected to vary with sequencing depth.

Sequencing was performed with immunoSEQ multiplex PCR; in TCRdb, only in-frame clones are kept and a portion is missing. This sample has about 2 million clones, with about 95% found just once. V lost 3 bases, J lost 5 bases, and 1 base stayed unmatched. Per the germline V gene, CDR1 is MNHEY and CDR2 is SMNVEV (reference sequence). This CDR3 has 13 residues. The naive CD8 population came from CD45RO-negative cells selected for CCR7, without terminally differentiated effector memory CD45RA+ cells. Points on this clone: Its antigen is not known. The same CDR3 also results from other DNA sequences found in this sample.

The sequenced sample was naive CD8+ T cells sorted from blood. The chain joins TRBV27 to TRBJ1-1; 9 bases are a match to TRBD1. This receptor was identified in a man younger than 35 in good health. This chain's CDR3 is CASSLTGGTEAFF. CDR3 DNA sequence: TGTGCCAGCAGTTTGACAGGGGGAACTGAAGCTTTCTTT.